The following is a T cell receptor (beta chain) sequence with its context. Its specificity is unknown. V lost 4 bases and J 8 bases, leaving 12 bases between the germline ends. From germline, CDR1 is SGHRS and CDR2 YFSETQ. CDR3 size: 12 residues. Each sample yielded at least 7 million isolated PBMCs. The entry originates in a study of blood T cells in healthy people across ages. PCR was performed a second time for 7 to 11 cycles using a sample-barcoded 5' primer and a J-beta primer mix. A single record per CDR3 protein comes from TCRdb applying MiXCR to the 5' RACE reads. The table records 1.5 million to 2 million distinct CDR3 sequences, 28% of them present only once. Broader study findings: Naive T cell percentage by flow cytometry tracked strongly with beta diversity.

The V call is TRBV5-1, the J call TRBJ1-1; TRBD1 might be the D (5 bases). The TCR was taken from a woman in her 30s in good health. The sequencing sample was made of blood. The CDR3 DNA reads TGCGCCAGCAGCACACCGGGGCCCGAAGCTTTCTTT. It yields the protein CASSTPGPEAFF.